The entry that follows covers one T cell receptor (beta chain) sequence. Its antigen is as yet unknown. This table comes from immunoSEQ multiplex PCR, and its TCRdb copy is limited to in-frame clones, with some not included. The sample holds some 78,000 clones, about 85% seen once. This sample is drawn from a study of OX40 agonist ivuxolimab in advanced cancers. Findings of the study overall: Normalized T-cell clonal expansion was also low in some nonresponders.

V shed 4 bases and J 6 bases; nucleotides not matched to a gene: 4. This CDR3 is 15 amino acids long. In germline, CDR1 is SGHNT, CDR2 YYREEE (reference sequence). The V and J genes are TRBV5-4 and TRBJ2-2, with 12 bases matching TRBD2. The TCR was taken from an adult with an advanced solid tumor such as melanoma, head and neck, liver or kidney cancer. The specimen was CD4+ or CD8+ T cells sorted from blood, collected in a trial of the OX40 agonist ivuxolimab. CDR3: CASSPRLAGAGELFF. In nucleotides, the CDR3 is TGTGCCAGCAGCCCTCGACTAGCGGGAGCCGGGGAGCTGTTTTTT. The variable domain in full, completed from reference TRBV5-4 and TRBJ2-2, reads ETGVTQSPTHLIKTRGQQVTLRCSSQSGHNTVSWYQQALGQGPQFIFQYYREEENGRGNFPPRFSGLQFPNYSSELNVNALELDDSALYLCASSPRLAGAGELFFGEGSRLTVL.